These 25 T cell receptor beta chains were sequenced from one sample in a study of human T cells and chemical hapten exposure. MiXCR, applied by TCRdb to the RACE reads, yields one record per CDR3 protein. The sample carries over 55,000 distinct CDR3 sequences, around an eighth recorded once. The sample's time point: patch test 3, about 24 weeks after DPC sensitization. Treatment of the sample: therapeutic diphenylcyclopropenone sensitization with weekly scalp DPC. The source was whole blood, collected in connection with sensitization to the hapten diphenylcyclopropenone (DPC). These receptors all stem from a man aged 30 to 45 with alopecia areata. Some clones in this sample may be carry-over from other donors' samples.

The chain recombines TRBV7-9 with TRBJ1-1; maybe TRBD1 (6 bases). The CDR3 is made up of 14 amino acids. Germline V gene data show CDR1 as SEHNR and CDR2 as FQNEAQ (reference sequence). Trimming removed 1 base from V and 5 bases from J, with 11 bases in between. The CDR3 is CASSLVQGRTEAFF. CDR3 DNA sequence: TGTGCCAGCAGCTTAGTGCAGGGGCGTACTGAAGCTTTCTTT.

The J gene is TRBJ1-5, the V gene TRBV15, with unresolved D. The CDR3 totals 14 residues. Germline loops: CDR1 LNHNV, CDR2 YYDKDF (reference sequence). Deletions cut 1 base from V and 3 bases from J, with 7 bases between. The CDR3 reads CATSRAGYNQPQHF. In nucleotides, the CDR3 is TGTGCCACCAGCAGAGCGGGCTACAATCAGCCCCAGCATTTT.

This clonotype was seen repeatedly, ten times or more. The rearrangement links TRBV28 to TRBJ2-7; either TRBD1 or TRBD2 may fit D (6 bases each). Trimming cost V 6 bases and J 12 bases, with 18 bases left between them. The CDR3 totals 12 residues. Germline CDR1 MDHEN, CDR2 SYDVKM. The CDR3 here is CASRSNREVPYF. CDR3 coding DNA: TGTGCCAGCAGGAGCAACAGGGAGGTCCCGTACTTC.

This clonotype has ten or more counts. The chain has TRBV4-3 and TRBJ2-1; 10 bases match TRBD2. J was trimmed by 6 bases and V by 3 bases; bases with no gene match: 5. Germline CDR1 is LGHNA and CDR2 is YSLEER. The CDR3 length is 15 residues. CDR3 coding DNA: TGCGCCAGCAGCCACCTAGCGGGGGCCGGCAATGAGCAGTTCTTC. Its protein product is CASSHLAGAGNEQFF.

For the CDR3, the DNA is TGCAGCGCCGGACAGCGTTCCTACGAGCAGTACTTC. This encodes CSAGQRSYEQYF. This chain joins TRBV29-1 and TRBJ2-7, with D maybe TRBD1 (6 bases). Germline CDR1 SQVTM, CDR2 ANQGSEA. The CDR3 extends over 12 amino acids. V gave up 7 bases and J gave up 1 base, with 11 bases separating them.

This clonotype has only a few counts. The V and J genes are TRBV29-1 and TRBJ1-3; weak D call: TRBD1 (5 bases). Germline V gives CDR1 SQVTM, CDR2 ANQGSEA. V lost 3 bases and J 0 bases, leaving 6 bases between the germline ends. The CDR3 length is 13 residues. In DNA, the CDR3 is TGCAGCGTTGAGGGGACCTCTGGAAACACCATATATTTT. Its translation: CSVEGTSGNTIYF.

The rearrangement joins TRBV27 to TRBJ2-7; D may be TRBD1 or TRBD2 (5 bases each). V gave up 5 bases and J gave up 7 bases, with 21 bases separating them. The CDR3 is 15 residues long. Germline CDR1 reads MNHEY; CDR2 reads SMNVEV (reference sequence). The CDR3 DNA sequence: TGTGCCAGCAGTCCCCGGCCGAGGGGTCCGGGAGAGCAGTACTTC. Translated, it gives CASSPRPRGPGEQYF.

This clonotype has a handful of counts. The chain has TRBV24-1 and TRBJ1-1; TRBD1 might be the D (5 bases). The germline V gene has CDR1 KGHDR and CDR2 SFDVKD. The CDR3 covers 14 residues. Trimming removed 3 bases from V and 4 bases from J, with 11 bases in between. The CDR3 bases are TGTGCCACCAGTGATCCCCAGGGCAGCACTGAAGCTTTCTTT. Protein sequence: CATSDPQGSTEAFF.

The V call is TRBV11-1, the J call TRBJ2-4; no firm D call. Germline V gene lookup returns CDR1 SGHAT and CDR2 FQDESV (reference sequence). The CDR3 length is 13 residues. The germline V and J ends were trimmed by 5 bases and 0 bases, with 5 bases remaining between them. The CDR3 loop reads CASSLLAKNIQYF. The CDR3, as DNA: TGTGCCAGCAGCCTTTTAGCCAAAAACATTCAGTACTTC.

V usage is TRBV28 and J usage is TRBJ2-3; perhaps TRBD2 as D (5 bases). Trimming removed 6 bases at V and 3 bases at J, with 16 bases between. The CDR3 covers 15 residues. Germline V gene sequence: CDR1 MDHEN, CDR2 SYDVKM. DNA for the CDR3: TGTGCCAGCAGAGCTCGTGGTTCGGGAACAGATACGCAGTATTTT. Amino acids: CASRARGSGTDTQYF. The full variable domain, rest sourced from reference TRBV28 and TRBJ2-3, is DVKVTQSSRYLVKRTGEKVFLECVQDMDHENMFWYRQDPGLGLRLIYFSYDVKMKEKGDIPEGYSVSREKKERFSLILESASTNQTSMYLCASRARGSGTDTQYFGPGTRLTVL.

This clonotype has at least ten counts. The chain combines TRBV29-1 with TRBJ1-1; no clear D gene. The V gene lost 4 bases and the J gene lost 2 bases, with 8 bases spanning the gap. Germline V CDR1 and CDR2: SQVTM, ANQGSEA. This CDR3 region has 12 residues. The CDR3 DNA follows: TGCAGCGTTGCCTTGAGCAACACTGAAGCTTTCTTT. This sequence encodes CSVALSNTEAFF.

The chain employs TRBV20-1 and TRBJ2-1; D not certain. Germline V gives CDR1 DFQATT, CDR2 SNEGSKA (reference sequence). V was clipped by 3 bases and J by 1 base, with 7 bases between them. The CDR3 spans 13 residues. CDR3 region: CSASGLSYNEQFF. CDR3 nucleotides: TGCAGTGCTAGTGGGTTGTCCTACAATGAGCAGTTCTTC.

This clonotype was observed a handful of times. The V gene is TRBV3-1, the J gene TRBJ2-2, with D perhaps TRBD1 (6 bases). Per germline, CDR1 LGHDT and CDR2 YNNKEL (reference sequence). Trimming shortened V by 1 base and J by 7 bases, and 7 bases separated the two germline ends. CDR3 length: 13 amino acids. The CDR3 bases are TGTGCCAGCAGCCAAGGCAGGGGCGGGGAGCTGTTTTTT. Encoded protein: CASSQGRGGELFF.

This clonotype was counted ten times or more. The rearrangement joins TRBV5-1 to TRBJ2-2; the D is unclear. Germline V gives CDR1 SGHRS, CDR2 YFSETQ. CDR3 size: 13 residues. The ends were cut back, 2 bases at V and 4 bases at J, with 6 bases in the middle. The CDR3 DNA follows: TGCGCCAGCAGCTTCCCTAGCACCGGGGAGCTGTTTTTT. Its protein product is CASSFPSTGELFF.

This clonotype showed up just a few times. The chain employs TRBV28 and TRBJ1-5; D perhaps matches TRBD1 (6 bases). The ends were cut back, 7 bases at V and 4 bases at J, with 8 bases in the middle. CDR3 length equals 12 residues. Germline CDR1 is MDHEN and CDR2 is SYDVKM. CDR3 nucleotide sequence: TGTGCCAGCATGACAGGAAATCAGCCCCAGCATTTT. This encodes CASMTGNQPQHF.

This clonotype showed up many times. The J gene is TRBJ2-7, the V gene TRBV19; TRBD1 aligns across 12 bases. CDR3 length: 14 amino acids. V was clipped by 4 bases and J by 6 bases; unmatched bases: 4. Looked up from germline, CDR1 is LNHDA and CDR2 is SQIVND (reference sequence). The CDR3 DNA is TGTGCCAGTAGTACCGGGACAGGGGGCTCCGAGCAGTACTTC. It yields the protein CASSTGTGGSEQYF.

The chain employs TRBV7-2 and TRBJ2-3; no definite D call. The V and J ends lost 5 bases and 5 bases respectively, with 8 bases between them. Germline V gene data show CDR1 as SGHTA and CDR2 as FQGNSA. The CDR3 runs 12 residues. The CDR3 nucleotides are TGTGCCAGCAGCCTCGTTAAAGATACGCAGTATTTT. Translated, it gives CASSLVKDTQYF.

This clonotype was counted only a few times. The V call is TRBV7-9, the J call TRBJ2-6, with TRBD2 matching over 8 bases. V gave up 5 bases and J gave up 0 bases; unmatched junction bases: 9. The CDR3 has 18 amino acids. Per the germline V gene, CDR1 is SEHNR and CDR2 is FQNEAQ (reference sequence). The CDR3 DNA is TGTGCCAGCAGCCCACGGGGGGGCGCCTACTCTGGGGCCAACGTCCTGACTTTC. Translated, it gives CASSPRGGAYSGANVLTF.

This clonotype was seen a few times. The chain carries TRBV4-3 and TRBJ1-4; perhaps TRBD1 as D (5 bases). The germline V and J ends were trimmed by 0 bases and 7 bases, with 12 bases remaining between them. This CDR3 has 15 amino acids. The germline V gene encodes CDR1 LGHNA and CDR2 YSLEER. CDR3 protein: CASSQDHGQGEKLFF. CDR3 coding DNA: TGCGCCAGCAGCCAAGATCACGGGCAGGGTGAAAAACTGTTTTTT.

This clonotype was counted ten times or more. The gene calls are TRBV7-3 and TRBJ2-2; the D is unclear. Trimming took 5 bases from V and 4 from J, leaving 8 bases between them. CDR1 and CDR2 from the germline V gene are SGHTA and FQGTGA. The CDR3 covers 13 residues. CDR3 DNA: TGTGCCAGCAGCCCCCAAGGCACCGGGGAGCTGTTTTTT. Its translation: CASSPQGTGELFF.

This clonotype was picked up many times. The gene calls are TRBV20-1 and TRBJ2-3; the D gene is possibly TRBD2 (5 bases). Germline assignment: CDR1 DFQATT and CDR2 SNEGSKA (reference sequence). CDR3 length: 15 amino acids. V was pared by 3 bases and J by 6 bases, with 19 bases between. Written as DNA, the CDR3 is TGCAGTGCTAGGGCCCCTAGCTCCCCTGGGGATACGCAGTATTTT. This translates into CSARAPSSPGDTQYF.

V and J are TRBV28 and TRBJ1-2; D may be TRBD1 (6 bases). The ends were cut back, 6 bases at V and 4 bases at J, with 27 bases in the middle. The germline gives CDR1 MDHEN, CDR2 SYDVKM. The CDR3 has 18 residues. The CDR3 DNA sequence: TGTGCCAGCAGGTTACCCGCCTTGGTTGGGGGGCGCGCCTATGGCTACACCTTC. Protein product: CASRLPALVGGRAYGYTF.

This clonotype has at least ten counts. The J gene is TRBJ1-5, the V gene TRBV9; D not resolved. Germline lookup yields CDR1 SGDLS and CDR2 YYNGEE. The V end was cut by 4 bases, the J end by 3 bases, with 8 bases between. This CDR3 is 13 amino acids long. The CDR3 DNA reads TGTGCCAGCAGCCTTGCCCCCAATCAGCCCCAGCATTTT. It codes for CASSLAPNQPQHF.

The sample holds many counts of this clonotype. The rearrangement links TRBV6-2 or TRBV6-3 to TRBJ1-2; D gene uncertain. Germline assignment: CDR1 MNHEY and CDR2 SVGEGT. The CDR3 length is 13 residues. V gave up 2 bases and J gave up 2 bases, with 6 bases separating them. The CDR3 DNA sequence: TGTGCCAGCAGTTACCCCCAGAACTATGGCTACACCTTC. This encodes CASSYPQNYGYTF.

This clonotype was seen repeatedly, ten times or more. The V and J genes are TRBV12-5 and TRBJ1-1; the match to TRBD1 covers 7 bases. The CDR3 contains 15 residues. V trimming: 1 base; J trimming: 3 bases; junction bases outside the gene matches: 5. Per germline, CDR1 LGHNT and CDR2 FRNRAP. CDR3: CASGLEDRLYTEAFF. The CDR3, as DNA: TGTGCTAGTGGTTTGGAGGACAGGCTATACACTGAAGCTTTCTTT.